This T cell receptor (beta chain) was identified during a study of T cell responses to AZD1222 COVID-19 vaccine (dated by TCRdb to the early 2020s). About the full investigation: AZD1222 recipients given second doses at about 4 weeks or at about 12 weeks were pooled, since spike-specific TCR depth and breadth were not found to differ between the two schedules. A total of 233 trial participants underwent TCR sequencing, of whom some 210 received two doses of AZD1222 and about 26 received two doses of the MenACWY control vaccine. Enrollment into the trials was organized by age into subgroups of 18-55, 56-69 and 70-plus years, and those subgroups contained roughly 150, 30 and 60 TCR-sequenced participants, respectively.

Points on this clone: What this receptor recognizes is not known. No much larger clone exists at a distance of one base, and base qualities are not known.

Reading the label with the study, this specimen's time point is: baseline before first vaccination. The vaccinee samples were drawn from two UK trials, COV001 and COV002, one of which was a single-blind randomized controlled phase 2/3 trial testing AZD1222 (ChAdOx1 nCoV-19) in healthy adults. Trial participant PBMC samples were collected at day 0 and day 28 after the second dose for TCRbeta chain sequencing. Paper-wide results and their limitations: The whole spike protein was spanned by vaccine-associated CD4 TCRs, and dominant responses were seen in regions 160-218 and 743-854. Reportedly, close to half of the unique spike-specific TCRs recognized epitopes lying outside the regions that are mutated in the B.1.351 and B.1.1.7 variants. Participants were mostly white British, with more females than males. The authors suggested clonal diversity may have been underestimated. No day 14 peak-response samples were available, so repertoires were characterized only after the peak T cell response. The 56-69-year group was small, and its depth increase did not reach significance, likely because of low power. After two AZD1222 doses, spike-specific TCR breadth and depth were significantly higher than at day 0 and than in MenACWY recipients. Only 5 to 7 AZD1222 recipients were SARS-CoV-2 seropositive at baseline, limiting conclusions about previously exposed vaccinees.

The CDR3 regions of human TCRbeta chains were analyzed by immunosequencing. In the paper's pipeline: Repertoire TCRs were matched against a reference library of SARS-CoV-2-specific TCRs generated with the MIRA antigen-specificity platform. Breadth was defined as the fraction of unique TCRs that were SARS-CoV-2-associated. Depth was defined as the fraction of total T cells that were SARS-CoV-2-associated. Using the MIRA data, every spike-specific TCR was mapped to the spike region that the TCR reacted to and assigned to either a CD4 or a CD8 class. Log10-transformed breadth and depth values were compared by one-way ANOVA with Sidak's multiple comparisons tests. The clones in this table, taken by TCRdb from immuneACCESS, are in-frame only. Not every clone is retained; where verified, under half of the shortfall comes from an unresolved V gene, and the cause of the rest is unknown. That table supplies the V and J calls and clone size; D and trimming were determined from the DNA. The sample contains 100,000 to 150,000 clones, more than 80% of them found a single time. Of the sample, roughly 1.5% falls within the top ten clones.

This receptor was taken from an adult in good health. This sample comprised peripheral blood, obtained on day 0 of AZD1222 vaccination.

The sequenced DNA is TGTGCCAGCAGCTTCGTGTATGAGCAGTTCTTC. The translation is CASSFVYEQFF. The chain joins TRBV11-2 to TRBJ2-1; the D gene is unclear. The CDR3 covers 11 residues, taking in both the cysteine and the phenylalanine. Just the 33-base CDR3 DNA is kept, in frame starting at base 1. The junction shows trimming of 3 bases on V and 8 bases on J, plus 5 bases between the germline ends. Looking up the germline V gene yields CDR1 SGHAT and CDR2 FQNNGV.